This T cell receptor (beta chain) was recovered during a study of cytomegalovirus exposure and HLA in healthy donors. To note about this clone: Its antigen is unknown.

Germline V lookup: CDR1 LNHNV, CDR2 YYDKDF (reference sequence). Trimming removed 1 base from V and 3 bases from J, with 17 bases in between. The CDR3 sequence is 17 residues long. PCR was performed using 60 Vbeta and 13 Jbeta primers. The method was immunoSEQ multiplex PCR; TCRdb's version includes in-frame clones alone and lacks a portion of them. This repertoire shows about 140,000 clones, roughly 80% found once; its top ten account for roughly 4.2%. General study points: The study flagged about 150 TCR beta chains as cytomegalovirus-associated. The dataset shows that most TCR sequences were rare, while some public TCRs occurred in many donors. Per a prior analysis, the majority of TCR beta V segments were productive roughly 90% or roughly 30% of the time. TCR beta chain V- and J-gene trimming was linked, in a later analysis, to a missense variant in DCLRE1C.

The sequence derives from a man aged 35-49 years in good health and CMV-seropositive. The chain links TRBV15 to TRBJ2-3; tentative D call: TRBD2 (5 bases). The sequencing input was PBMCs. CDR3: CATSRVQVRGSTDTQYF. For the CDR3, the DNA is TGTGCCACCAGCAGAGTCCAGGTCCGGGGATCGACAGATACGCAGTATTTT.